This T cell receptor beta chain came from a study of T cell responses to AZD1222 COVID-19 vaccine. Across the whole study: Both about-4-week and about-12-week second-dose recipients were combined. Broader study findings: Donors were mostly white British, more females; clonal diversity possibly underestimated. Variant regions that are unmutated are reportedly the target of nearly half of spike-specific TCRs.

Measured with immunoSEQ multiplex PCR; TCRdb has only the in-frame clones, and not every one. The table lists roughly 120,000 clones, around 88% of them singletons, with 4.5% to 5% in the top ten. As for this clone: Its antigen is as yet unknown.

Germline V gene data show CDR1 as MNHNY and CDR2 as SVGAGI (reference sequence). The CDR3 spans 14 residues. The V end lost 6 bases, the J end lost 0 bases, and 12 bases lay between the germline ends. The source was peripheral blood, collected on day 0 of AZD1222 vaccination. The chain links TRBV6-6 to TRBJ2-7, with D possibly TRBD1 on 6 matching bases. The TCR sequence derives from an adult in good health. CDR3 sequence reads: CASRGGKSSYEQYF. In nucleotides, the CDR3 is TGTGCCAGCAGAGGGGGTAAGAGCTCCTACGAGCAGTACTTC.